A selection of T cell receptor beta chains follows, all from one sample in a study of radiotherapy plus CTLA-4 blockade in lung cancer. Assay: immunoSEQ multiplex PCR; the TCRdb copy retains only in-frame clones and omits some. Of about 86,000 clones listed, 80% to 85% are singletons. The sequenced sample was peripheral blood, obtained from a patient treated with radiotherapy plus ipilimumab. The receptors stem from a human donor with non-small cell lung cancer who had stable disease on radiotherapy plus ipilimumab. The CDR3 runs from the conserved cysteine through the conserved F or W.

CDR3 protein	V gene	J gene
CASSQGVVETQYF	TRBV14	TRBJ2-5
CASSQEDREGYNEQFF	TRBV4-1	TRBJ2-1
CASSPSIAASYEQYF	TRBV14	TRBJ2-7
CASSFSARDNQPQHF	TRBV28	TRBJ1-5
CASSVVGYGYTF	TRBV9	TRBJ1-2
CASSLDLTGLGGYTF	TRBV7-9	TRBJ1-2
CASSLDGTGIAPLHF	TRBV5-1	TRBJ1-6
CASSKTSAGYEQYF	TRBV6-5	.
CASRGQGRGLGELFF	TRBV28	TRBJ2-2
CASSEQGRYNEQFF	TRBV2	TRBJ2-1
CASSLSGGQPQETQYF	TRBV27	TRBJ2-5
CASTLTSGGTEAFF	TRBV5-1	TRBJ1-1
CASSQDSPGQASSTDTQYF	TRBV4-1	TRBJ2-3
CASSPYVGRTEAFF	TRBV4-2	TRBJ1-1
CATTGQEETGELFF	TRBV2	TRBJ2-2
CASSEQGVSYEQYF	TRBV5-1	TRBJ2-7
CASSQAPSRSEQYF	TRBV4-1	TRBJ2-7
CASSEAGGYTF	TRBV25-1	TRBJ1-2
CASSSGTGTISTAQHF	TRBV6-5	TRBJ1-5
CASRSRGFRETQYF	TRBV28	TRBJ2-5
CAWSAQGAGQPQHF	TRBV30	TRBJ1-5
CASSSHWVPTNEKLFF	TRBV11-2	TRBJ1-4
CASSGRTQTRGQNTEAFF	TRBV9	TRBJ1-1
CASSPRQPSSSYEQYF	TRBV7-2	TRBJ2-7
CASTLAGGYDEQFF	TRBV7-2	TRBJ2-1
CASSGPAGGYTF	TRBV6-1	TRBJ1-2
CASSPGPYEQYF	TRBV28	.
CASTTGPQPQHF	TRBV28	TRBJ1-5
CASSSTGRAGTETQYF	TRBV28	TRBJ2-5
CSVLGTGYTGELFF	TRBV29-1	TRBJ2-2
CATSIGTGSSYEQYF	TRBV19	TRBJ2-7
CASSLGSRDSPLHF	TRBV5-1	TRBJ1-6
CASSLISAREQYF	TRBV7-6	TRBJ2-7
CASSKTSGPLSYEQYF	TRBV13	TRBJ2-7
CASSSLTAADTQYF	TRBV7-3	TRBJ2-3
CASSRGQGGNQPQHF	TRBV6-6	TRBJ1-5
CASSSRQGASGELFF	TRBV19	TRBJ2-2
CASSERGAGSDTQYF	TRBV10-1	TRBJ2-3
CASNLLPRGTREKLFF	TRBV6-6	TRBJ1-4
CASKLRVAGDNEQFF	TRBV6-1	TRBJ2-1
CASSLGAGASSYEQYF	TRBV5-4	TRBJ2-7
CASSVNAGLVGAFF	TRBV10-2	TRBJ1-1
CASRNIRDRGYEQYF	TRBV28	TRBJ2-7
CASSGPTEEAFF	TRBV9	TRBJ1-1
CASSMQTPNTEAFF	TRBV19	TRBJ1-1
CASSTNSYGYTF	TRBV28	TRBJ1-2
CASSFKQGRDYEQYF	TRBV5-4	TRBJ2-7
CASRSTRTEGSPLHF	TRBV7-6	TRBJ1-6
CASSHARTGSYEQYF	TRBV11-3	TRBJ2-7
CASSSGPTGLRNTIYF	TRBV5-1	TRBJ1-3
CASIQGPSTDTQYF	TRBV2	TRBJ2-3
CASSSHRGPNEQYF	TRBV27	TRBJ2-7
CASRQGGPEDTQYF	TRBV6-6	TRBJ2-3
CASSTGTFPNQPQHF	TRBV2	TRBJ1-5
CASRSGGTVYEQYF	TRBV28	TRBJ2-7
CASSLYGGGETQYF	TRBV27	TRBJ2-5
CASNLRIGNTEAFF	TRBV2	TRBJ1-1
CASSLGRGTGRGTDTQYF	TRBV11-3	TRBJ2-3
CASSPPSGGLSSTDTQYF	TRBV18	TRBJ2-3